This T cell receptor beta chain originates from a study of blood T cell repertoires in COVID-19. Across the study: Donors in the United States, Italy and Spain gave samples during acute or convalescent COVID-19. T cells, B-cell-depleted T cells, or PBMCs provided the cDNA or gDNA that served as material.

This clone was seen only once. Study processing details: Estimates of nucleated cell counts were drawn from the amplification of reference gene primers. Sequencing used immunoSEQ multiplex PCR; TCRdb keeps in-frame clones, though not all of them. V and J calls and clone size are copied from that table; D and trimming were computed from the DNA. The profile shows roughly 110,000 clones, approximately 80% of them singletons. Germline CDR1 and CDR2: SQVTM and ANQGSEA. The V and J ends lost 8 bases and 6 bases respectively, with 14 bases between them. The length of the CDR3 is 11 residues. The origin of this receptor is an older woman with acute or convalescent COVID-19. The sequenced sample was peripheral blood. The chain joins TRBV29-1 to TRBJ2-7; the D gene is possibly TRBD1 (5 bases). In nucleotides, the CDR3 is TGCAGCATTCTCAGGGATCTCGAGCAGTACTTC. This encodes CSILRDLEQYF.